The entry below gives a single T cell receptor beta chain sequence along with its context. Given a much more abundant clone one base away, this may be a read error. This sample is drawn from a study of shared clonotypes between healthy human individuals. With 1 base removed from V and 9 bases from J, the gap between germline ends came to 6 bases. From germline, CDR1 is SGHTA and CDR2 FQGNSA. This CDR3 is built from 12 residues. Some clones are missing from TCRdb's copy, which holds only in-frame ones; the method was immunoSEQ multiplex PCR. The table lists some 1 million clones, around 75% of them singletons.

Specimen: memory CD4+ T cells sorted from blood. Subset denoted: CD45RA-negative fraction. V gene TRBV7-2 combines with J gene TRBJ2-2, with D unresolved. The receptor's source is a young man in good health. CDR3 bases: TGTGCCAGCAGCTTAGGGGCCCGGGAGCTGTTTTTT. Translated: CASSLGARELFF.